Following are 13 T cell receptor beta chains from one sample sequenced in a study of regulatory T cells in long-lasting Graves disease (dated by TCRdb to about 2021). Library method: multiplex PCR. Sequencing took place on an Illumina HiSeq 4000. TCR beta libraries were built with iRepertoire HTBI primers and Arm-PCR amplification of CDR3 regions. TCRdb redid the processing of the public reads, applying fastp at Q25 and MiXCR, and retained in-frame beta chains. Identical CDR3 proteins give one entry, which carries the most common genes and DNA. The sample table contains almost 450,000 distinct CDR3 sequences; only one count was recorded for around 17% of them. Of the sample, approximately 12% falls within the top ten clones. The sample's time point label, in plain terms: newly diagnosed GD, antithyroid drugs for less than 3 months. For both TCR sequencing and RNA sequencing, RNA was extracted from PBMCs in TRIzol.

These data are also associated with another study on T cells in Graves' hyperthyroidism and ophthalmopathy.

Sequencing was performed on peripheral blood mononuclear cells (PBMCs), taken at new diagnosis, from a patient treated with antithyroid drugs. Receptor source: a young woman with Graves disease. Donor details come from another sample of the same person, matched by shared clones.

The chain uses TRBV20-1 and TRBJ2-5; D unclear. The CDR3 is 14 amino acids. The germline gives CDR1 DFQATT, CDR2 SNEGSKA (reference sequence). Trimming cost V 0 bases and J 4 bases, with 12 bases left between them. CDR3 in amino acids: CSARDYESRETQYF. DNA of the CDR3: TGCAGTGCTAGAGATTATGAGTCTCGAGAGACCCAGTACTTC.

This clonotype showed up many times. J is TRBJ2-7 and V is TRBV28; D not certain. The germline V gene has CDR1 MDHEN and CDR2 SYDVKM. V shed 7 bases and J shed 0 bases, with 10 bases lying between them. The CDR3 sequence is 13 residues long. The CDR3 protein is CASKRFSSYEQYF. The CDR3 DNA is TGTGCCAGCAAGAGGTTCAGCTCCTACGAGCAGTACTTC.

This rearrangement joins TRBV27 to TRBJ2-3; 8 bases align to TRBD2. Germline lookup yields CDR1 MNHEY and CDR2 SMNVEV (reference sequence). This CDR3 is built from 16 residues. The V gene end was trimmed by 5 bases and the J gene end by 0 bases; junction bases not matched to a gene: 7. The CDR3 sequence: CASSPLSGRSTDTQYF. CDR3 coding DNA: TGTGCCAGCAGTCCCTTAAGCGGGAGAAGCACAGATACGCAGTATTTT.

In the case of this clonotype: A read error is possible here, since a much larger clone lies one base away. Here the CDR3 omits its conserved ending phenylalanine or tryptophan, so a read error is the likely source. The V gene is TRBV20-1, the J gene TRBJ1-5, with TRBD1 matching over 10 bases. The CDR3 has 13 residues. Germline V lookup: CDR1 DFQATT, CDR2 SNEGSKA (reference sequence). V was pared by 6 bases and J by 6 bases, with 5 bases of the junction left unmatched. DNA of the CDR3: TGCAGTGCCTCCGACAGGGGGCTTCAGCCCCAGCATGTT. It translates to CSASDRGLQPQHV.

This clonotype was recorded at least ten times. The V gene is TRBV27, the J gene TRBJ2-5; 9 positions match TRBD2. Germline values: CDR1 MNHEY, CDR2 SMNVEV (reference sequence). CDR3 length: 15 amino acids. Unmatched junction bases numbered 7, after V lost 6 bases and J lost 2 bases. The CDR3 nucleotides are TGTGCCAGCAGGTTGGGCGGGAGGGGACAAGAGACCCAGTACTTC. Translation: CASRLGGRGQETQYF.

The genes are TRBV12-3 or TRBV12-4 and TRBJ2-7, with D unclear. Trimming shortened V by 6 bases and J by 1 base, and 13 bases separated the two germline ends. The CDR3 has 14 amino acids. The CDR3: CASRPENRSYEQYF. The CDR3 region has the DNA TGTGCCAGCAGACCAGAAAACCGTTCCTACGAGCAGTACTTC.

This clonotype was picked up a small number of times. CDR3 nucleotide sequence: TGTGCCAGTTCCCTGGGACAGCTCTCCTACGAGCAGTACTTC. Its translation is CASSLGQLSYEQYF. The rearrangement uses TRBV19 and TRBJ2-7; 7 bases agree with TRBD1. This CDR3 contains 14 residues. V shed 8 bases, J shed 0 bases, and the junction held 7 bases outside the gene matches. The V gene's germline CDR1 is LNHDA and CDR2 SQIVND (reference sequence).

This clonotype was seen repeatedly, ten times or more. The chain joins TRBV18 to TRBJ1-1; 9 nucleotides line up with TRBD1. The CDR3 has 16 residues. The germline V gene encodes CDR1 KGHSH and CDR2 LQKENI. The V segment lost 3 bases and the J segment 4 bases; nucleotides outside the gene matches: 9. The CDR3 loop reads CASSPSIDRGTTEAFF. In DNA form, the CDR3 reads TGTGCCAGCTCACCTAGCATCGACAGGGGGACCACTGAAGCTTTCTTT.

This clonotype was seen many times. V usage is TRBV12-3 or TRBV12-4 and J usage is TRBJ2-2, with D possibly matching TRBD1 (6 bases). The CDR3 is 15 amino acids. Trimming stripped 4 bases from V and 6 bases from J, with 15 bases between. CDR3 loop: CASSSSQWGPGELFF. The CDR3 DNA is TGTGCCAGCAGTTCTAGTCAGTGGGGGCCCGGGGAGCTGTTTTTT.

The V call is TRBV7-9, the J call TRBJ2-1, with 12 bases that match TRBD2. Unmatched junction bases numbered 10, after V lost 3 bases and J lost 7 bases. CDR3 length: 17 residues. Germline V gene data show CDR1 as SEHNR and CDR2 as FQNEAQ (reference sequence). The CDR3 region is CASSLRLAGVEGNEQFF. DNA of the CDR3: TGTGCCAGCAGCTTGAGACTAGCGGGAGTTGAGGGTAATGAGCAGTTCTTC.

This clonotype was seen ten or more times. The J gene is TRBJ2-1, the V gene TRBV7-2; D may be TRBD1 or TRBD2 (5 bases each). This CDR3 comprises 13 residues. Per germline, CDR1 SGHTA and CDR2 FQGNSA. Trimming stripped 7 bases from V and 7 bases from J, with 14 bases between. In DNA form, the CDR3 reads TGTGCCAGCAACTTCCGGGACCTTAATGAGCAGTTCTTC. This translates into CASNFRDLNEQFF.

This clonotype was counted ten times or more. The V gene is TRBV6-1, the J gene TRBJ1-2; D might be TRBD1 (6 bases). Trimming shortened V by 2 bases and J by 4 bases, and 11 bases separated the two germline ends. CDR1 is MNHNS, CDR2 SASEGT, per germline. The CDR3 is made up of 14 amino acids. The CDR3 DNA sequence: TGTGCCAGCAGTGAAAGGGGGACATTCTATGGCTACACCTTC. As protein: CASSERGTFYGYTF.

The table lists this clonotype with a few counts. The V and J genes are TRBV20-1 and TRBJ2-7, with 11 nucleotides matching TRBD2. Germline CDR1 DFQATT, CDR2 SNEGSKA (reference sequence). V shed 1 base, J shed 3 bases, and the junction held 2 bases outside the gene matches. This CDR3 is built from 14 residues. The CDR3 spells CSARGTSGHYEQYF. The CDR3 coding sequence is TGCAGTGCTAGAGGGACTAGCGGGCACTACGAGCAGTACTTC.